Below are 4 T cell receptor beta chains sequenced from a single sample in a study of CD8 T cells in Susac syndrome. A quantity of about 0.45 to 1 ug RNA underwent reverse transcription using random hexamers. A single record per CDR3 protein comes from TCRdb applying MiXCR to the immunoSEQ multiplex PCR reads. Found here are about 430,000 distinct CDR3 sequences, around 83% of them singletons; the top ten hold 0.12%. Sequenced input: CD8+ T cells from PBMCs. The receptors were sampled from a human donor with multiple sclerosis.

This clonotype was observed a few times. The V call is TRBV6-6, the J call TRBJ2-7, with a possible D match to TRBD2 (6 bases). CDR1 MNHNY and CDR2 SVGAGI come from the germline V gene (reference sequence). CDR3 size: 15 residues. Deletions cut 2 bases from V and 3 bases from J, with 14 bases between. CDR3 sequence (DNA): TGTGCCAGCAGTTACGAGGCGGGAAGTTACTACGAGCAGTACTTC. The encoded protein is CASSYEAGSYYEQYF.

The chain couples TRBV6-1 to TRBJ2-1; 14 bases line up with TRBD2. The CDR3 has 16 residues. The V segment lost 6 bases and the J segment 10 bases; nucleotides outside the gene matches: 11. Germline V CDR1 and CDR2: MNHNS, SASEGT. The CDR3 DNA reads TGTGCCAGCAGCCTTACGACTAGCGGGGGGGCCCGAGAGCAGTTCTTC. It specifies CASSLTTSGGAREQFF.

The V gene is TRBV12-3 or TRBV12-4, the J gene TRBJ2-1, with D uncertain. The CDR3 runs to 13 residues. V dropped 8 bases and J dropped 5 bases, with 13 bases sitting between them. CDR3 protein: CASLRVANNEQFF. The DNA for the CDR3 is TGTGCCAGCCTCCGGGTCGCTAACAATGAGCAGTTCTTC.

The rearrangement joins TRBV28 to TRBJ1-6; D unresolved. The ends were cut back, 4 bases at V and 7 bases at J, with 17 bases in the middle. Germline loops: CDR1 MDHEN, CDR2 SYDVKM. This CDR3 region has 16 residues. CDR3 region: CASSSPTAGLNSPLHF. The CDR3 DNA reads as TGTGCCAGCAGTTCCCCCACAGCAGGTTTAAATTCACCCCTCCACTTT.